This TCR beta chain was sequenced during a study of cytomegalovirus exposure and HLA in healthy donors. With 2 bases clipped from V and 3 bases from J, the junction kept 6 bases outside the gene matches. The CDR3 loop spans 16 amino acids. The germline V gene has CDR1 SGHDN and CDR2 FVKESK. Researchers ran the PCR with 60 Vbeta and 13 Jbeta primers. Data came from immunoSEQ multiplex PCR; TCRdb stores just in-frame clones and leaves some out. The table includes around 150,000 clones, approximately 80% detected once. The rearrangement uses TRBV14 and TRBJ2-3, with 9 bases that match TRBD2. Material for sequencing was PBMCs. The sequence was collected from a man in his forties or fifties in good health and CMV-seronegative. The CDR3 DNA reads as TGTGCCAGCAGCCAACTGGGCGGGGGGGCAACAGATACGCAGTATTTT. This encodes CASSQLGGGATDTQYF.